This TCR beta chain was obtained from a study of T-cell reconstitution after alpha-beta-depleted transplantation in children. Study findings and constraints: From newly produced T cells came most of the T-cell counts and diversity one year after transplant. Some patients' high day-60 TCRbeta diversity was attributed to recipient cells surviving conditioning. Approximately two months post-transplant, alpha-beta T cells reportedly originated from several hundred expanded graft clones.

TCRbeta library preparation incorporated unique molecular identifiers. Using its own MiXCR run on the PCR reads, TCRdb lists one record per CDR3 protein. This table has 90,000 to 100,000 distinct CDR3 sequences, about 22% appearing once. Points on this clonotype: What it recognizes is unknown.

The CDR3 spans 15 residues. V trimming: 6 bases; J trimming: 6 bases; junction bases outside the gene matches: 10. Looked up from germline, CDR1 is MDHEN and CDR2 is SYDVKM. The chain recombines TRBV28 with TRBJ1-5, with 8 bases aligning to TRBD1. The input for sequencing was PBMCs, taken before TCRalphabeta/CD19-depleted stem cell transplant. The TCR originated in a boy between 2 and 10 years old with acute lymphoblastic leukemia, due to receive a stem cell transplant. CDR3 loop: CASRALTGGGQPQHF. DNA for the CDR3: TGTGCCAGCAGGGCGTTAACAGGGGGAGGTCAGCCCCAGCATTTT.